A selection of T cell receptor beta chains follows, all from one sample in a study of molecular identifiers for immune sequencing clone quantification. TCRdb passed the PCR reads through MiXCR, listing each CDR3 protein once. The sample lists about 640,000 distinct CDR3 sequences; 20% were seen once. Source material: naive CD8+ T cells from blood, with Jurkat cell RNA spiked in. These receptors were obtained from a human donor in good health. Some libraries in this study had Jurkat cell RNA spiked in. CDR3s include the opening cysteine and the closing phenylalanine or tryptophan. A D gene is named only where the DNA matches it firmly. Only some rows state a clone size, as once, few, many or a class for expanded clones.

>21|once|TRBJ2-1|TRBD2|TRBV7-9
TGTGCCAGCAGCTTACCCGAAGGGCGGGGGGGACCCAGTTTCTCCTACAATGAGCGGTTCTTC
CASSLPEGRGGPSFSYNERFF
>18|many|TRBJ2-3|NA|TRBV20-1
TGCAGTGCTCTGGTGGGGGGGACAGCGGGAGTAGATAGAGATACGCAGTATTTT
CSALVGGTAGVDRDTQYF
>16|NA|TRBJ2-7|NA|TRBV7-9
TGTGCCAGCAGCTTAATTATGGGGACGGACTCCTACGAGCAGTACTTC
CASSLIMGTDSYEQYF
>15|many|TRBJ2-3|TRBD2|TRBV7-9
TGTGCCAGCAGCTTAACCGGGGGGGCCTCAGATACGCAGTATTTT
CASSLTGGASDTQYF
>12|many|TRBJ1-1|NA|TRBV30
TGTGCCTGGAGGAGGGGTTATTCTGAAGCTTTCTTT
CAWRRGYSEAFF
>15|few|TRBJ1-1|TRBD1|TRBV4-1
TGCGCCAGCAGCCTGGACAGGCAGATGAACACTGAAGCTTTCTTT
CASSLDRQMNTEAFF
>14|many|TRBJ2-7|TRBD2|TRBV5-4
TGTGCCAGCAGCCCTTCGGGACTAGCGGGGGATGAGTACTTC
CASSPSGLAGDEYF
>15|few|TRBJ2-3|NA|TRBV19
TGTGCCAGTAGCGAACTGGCGGACCACACAGATACGCAGTATTTT
CASSELADHTDTQYF
>15|many|TRBJ1-2|NA|TRBV19
TGTGCCAGTAGTTCCCCTGGGGATGATTACTATGGCTACACCTTC
CASSSPGDDYYGYTF
>14|many|TRBJ2-1|TRBD2|TRBV28
TGTGCCAGCACTGCTAGCGGAGGTTACAATGAGCAGTTCTTC
CASTASGGYNEQFF
>18|few|TRBJ2-1|NA|TRBV4-1
TGCGCCAGCAGCCAACTCCCCAGTCGGGGGACTGTACAAGCTGAGCAGTTCTTC
CASSQLPSRGTVQAEQFF
>14|NA|TRBJ1-1|NA|TRBV27
TGTGCCAGCAGTTCGTCAGGGAGGAGCACTGAAGCTTTCTTT
CASSSSGRSTEAFF
>14|many|TRBJ1-1|TRBD1|TRBV29-1
TGCAGCGTTGAAGGTGACAGGGGGAACACTGAAGCTTTCTTT
CSVEGDRGNTEAFF
>16|NA|TRBJ2-2|TRBD2|TRBV5-1
TGCGCCTGCAGCTTGGATGTAGCGGGGTACACCGGGGAGCTGTTTTTT
CACSLDVAGYTGELFF
>15|NA|TRBJ2-1|NA|TRBV4-2
TGTGCCAGCAGCCAAGATTGGGGGTCCCTAGGTGAGCAGTTCTTC
CASSQDWGSLGEQFF